The 14 T cell receptor beta chains given below trace back to one sample, sequenced in a study of T cell responses to AZD1222 COVID-19 vaccine. Using immunoSEQ multiplex PCR, the repertoire was profiled, and TCRdb retains in-frame clones only, with some absent. The data hold 150,000 or so clones, with about 91% observed a single time. Sequences were derived from peripheral blood, sampled on day 0 of AZD1222 vaccination. The receptors shown here come from an adult in good health.

The rearrangement uses TRBV6-7 and TRBJ1-5; possibly TRBD1 for D (6 bases). TRBV6-7 qualifies as an ORF whose function is uncertain. This CDR3 region has 15 residues. V was cut by 2 bases and J by 0 bases, with 8 bases left in between. The CDR3 DNA sequence: TGTGCCAGCAGTTACCCACAGGGTAGCAATCAGCCCCAGCATTTT. This codes for CASSYPQGSNQPQHF.

This clone was detected only a few times. The chain links TRBV11-2 to TRBJ1-2; D is perhaps TRBD1 (5 bases). Germline V lookup: CDR1 SGHAT, CDR2 FQNNGV. The V end lost 6 bases, the J end lost 2 bases, and 22 bases lay between the germline ends. This CDR3 has 17 amino acids. Here the CDR3 reads CASRSPGTTDRNYGYTF. In DNA, the CDR3 is TGTGCCAGCAGGTCTCCAGGGACGACCGACCGAAACTATGGCTACACCTTC.

The chain employs TRBV5-1 and TRBJ2-2, with a tentative D call TRBD1 (6 bases). Per the germline V gene, CDR1 is SGHRS and CDR2 is YFSETQ. Trimming took off 0 bases at V and 7 bases at J, with 16 bases between the two ends. This CDR3 contains 16 residues. CDR3 sequence reads: CASSLEYRVTNGELFF. The CDR3 nucleotides are TGCGCCAGCAGCTTGGAATACAGGGTTACGAACGGGGAGCTGTTTTTT.

The chain links TRBV30 to TRBJ2-7, with TRBD1 as a possible D gene (5 bases). Germline-derived CDR1 and CDR2 are GTSNPN and SVGIG (reference sequence). Trimming pared 4 bases from V and 2 bases from J, leaving 12 bases between. The CDR3 is 13 residues long. CDR3 loop: CAWKALRAYEQYF. Here the CDR3 DNA reads TGTGCCTGGAAGGCCCTCAGGGCCTACGAGCAGTACTTC.

The genes are TRBV30 and TRBJ2-7; TRBD2 aligns across 8 bases. The CDR3 sequence is 15 residues long. Germline-derived CDR1 and CDR2 are GTSNPN and SVGIG (reference sequence). V dropped 5 bases and J dropped 0; count of bases not matched to a gene: 9. CDR3 DNA sequence: TGTGCCTGGGGCGGAGCGGGAGTTACCTCCTACGAGCAGTACTTC. This gives the protein CAWGGAGVTSYEQYF.

The chain uses TRBV7-2 and TRBJ1-6, with 10 bases matching TRBD1. J gave up 7 bases and V 2 bases, and 5 bases lay outside the gene matches. Germline V gene lookup returns CDR1 SGHTA and CDR2 FQGNSA. The CDR3 contains 16 residues. The CDR3 nucleotides are TGTGCCAGCAGCTTATCTATGGGACAGGGGAATTCACCCCTCCACTTT. It translates to CASSLSMGQGNSPLHF.

The chain couples TRBV19 to TRBJ2-5, with 13 bases fitting TRBD2. The germline gives CDR1 LNHDA, CDR2 SQIVND (reference sequence). CDR3 length: 15 residues. V lost 6 bases, J lost 4 bases, and 5 bases stayed unmatched. The CDR3 nucleotides read TGTGCCAGTAGGCAGACTAGCGGGAGGATAGAGACCCAGTACTTC. It codes for CASRQTSGRIETQYF.

This clone has only a few counts. The chain links TRBV5-5 to TRBJ2-1; 9 bases align to TRBD1. Germline V gene sequence: CDR1 SGHKS, CDR2 YYEKEE (reference sequence). CDR3 length: 16 residues. V was clipped by 1 base and J by 3 bases; unmatched bases: 5. The CDR3 spells CASSLSDRGYYNEQFF. The DNA for the CDR3 is TGTGCCAGCAGCTTGAGTGACAGGGGGTACTACAATGAGCAGTTCTTC.

V usage is TRBV5-1 and J usage is TRBJ1-5, with a tentative D call TRBD1 (5 bases). V dropped 2 bases and J dropped 2 bases, with 11 bases sitting between them. This CDR3 is 15 amino acids long. Germline V gene data show CDR1 as SGHRS and CDR2 as YFSETQ. CDR3: CASSLSGDGNQPQHF. The CDR3 nucleotides read TGCGCCAGCAGCTTATCGGGGGACGGCAATCAGCCCCAGCATTTT. Filled out from reference TRBV5-1 and TRBJ1-5, the complete variable domain reads KAGVTQTPRYLIKTRGQQVTLSCSPISGHRSVSWYQQTPGQGLQFLFEYFSETQRNKGNFPGRFSGRQFSNSRSEMNVSTLELGDSALYLCASSLSGDGNQPQHFGDGTRLSIL.

The chain has TRBV27 and TRBJ2-7; maybe TRBD1 (5 bases). This CDR3 contains 14 residues. V was pared by 5 bases and J by 2 bases, with 13 bases between. Germline loops: CDR1 MNHEY, CDR2 SMNVEV (reference sequence). The CDR3 DNA reads as TGTGCCAGCAGTCCCCGACAGTTAACCTACGAGCAGTACTTC. Residues: CASSPRQLTYEQYF.

V usage is TRBV15 and J usage is TRBJ1-2; tentatively, D is TRBD1 (5 bases). The V end was cut by 0 bases, the J end by 7 bases, with 12 bases between. The CDR3 totals 14 residues. CDR1 and CDR2 from the germline V gene are LNHNV and YYDKDF (reference sequence). The CDR3 is CATSREWGVLGYTF. The CDR3 nucleotides read TGTGCCACCAGCAGAGAATGGGGGGTTCTTGGCTACACCTTC. The full variable domain, rest sourced from reference TRBV15 and TRBJ1-2, is DAMVIQNPRYQVTQFGKPVTLSCSQTLNHNVMYWYQQKSSQAPKLLFHYYDKDFNNEADTPDNFQSRRPNTSFCFLDIRSPGLGDTAMYLCATSREWGVLGYTFGSGTRLTVV.

This clone was seen a single time. The V call is TRBV12-3 or TRBV12-4, the J call TRBJ1-6; D is uncertain. Trimming stripped 7 bases from V and 8 bases from J, with 12 bases between. CDR3 length equals 13 residues. The CDR3 sequence is CASTLGGYSPLHF. Written as DNA, the CDR3 is TGTGCCAGCACCCTGGGAGGATATTCACCCCTCCACTTT.

The chain is built from TRBV5-1 and TRBJ1-6, with TRBD1 matching over 9 bases. Unmatched junction bases numbered 4, after V lost 3 bases and J lost 6 bases. CDR3 size: 15 residues. Germline values: CDR1 SGHRS, CDR2 YFSETQ. The CDR3 spells CASSWGTGLNSPLHF. CDR3 sequence (DNA): TGCGCCAGCAGCTGGGGGACAGGGCTTAATTCACCCCTCCACTTT.

V and J are TRBV7-9 and TRBJ2-5, with 9 bases aligning to TRBD1. The CDR3 length is 13 residues. CDR1 and CDR2 from the germline V gene are SEHNR and FQNEAQ (reference sequence). The trim removed 5 bases at V and 4 bases at J, leaving 2 bases unmatched. The CDR3 DNA reads TGTGCCAGCAGCCCGGGACAGGGAGAGACCCAGTACTTC. Its protein is CASSPGQGETQYF. The full variable domain, completed using reference TRBV7-9 and TRBJ2-5, is DTGVSQNPRHKITKRGQNVTFRCDPISEHNRLYWYRQTLGQGPEFLTYFQNEAQLEKSRLLSDRFSAERPKGSFSTLEIQRTEQGDSAMYLCASSPGQGETQYFGPGTRLLVL.